What follows is one T cell receptor beta chain and its context. This clone was seen once. Its antigen is currently not known. No base quality values were provided; no much bigger clone lies one nucleotide off. This sample was included in a study of radiation and T cells in renal cell carcinoma (dated by TCRdb to 2018 to 2020). General notes on the study: The samples were obtained from a clinical trial, where primary renal cell carcinomas were treated with 15 Gy stereotactic body radiation therapy and then removed by nephrectomy 4 weeks afterward. In total, 50 to 60 samples underwent TCR beta sequencing: roughly 25 tumors plus 27 peripheral blood samples. In the 53 samples combined, fewer than 5 million unique CDR3 nucleotide sequences were found, encoding about 2.7 million unique CDR3 amino acid sequences. Broad study findings and their caveats: Dynamics of the blood repertoire were not tracked past 4 weeks after treatment. In blood, the top tumor clonotypes increased between baseline and 2 weeks post-radiation and then shrank by 4 weeks, which suggests that tumor-resident clones expanded only transiently. Because no pretreatment tumor biopsies were available, whether clonotypes were present in the tumor at baseline could not be determined. The single-armed trial design could not address effects of radiation dose or scheduling on the TCR repertoire.

TCR beta libraries were generated from genomic DNA with the immunoSEQ kit, following the manufacturer's recommendations. To prepare the libraries, a first multiplex PCR with proprietary primers was run, followed by a second PCR that added unique barcodes, and a bead cleanup was done after each round. A positive control reaction and a negative control reaction, both provided in the kit, were run with every batch of samples. The final libraries were assessed on an Agilent 4200 TapeStation D1000 ScreenTape, pooled by volume, and quantified by qPCR. Sequencing was performed on an Illumina NextSeq500 with a MidOutput 150-cycle cartridge, and 156 Read1 and 15 Index1 cycles were run with kit custom primers. The pooled library was loaded at 0.75 to 1 pM, and around 20% PhiX control was spiked in. In the original analysis: The vendor-processed data were analyzed in R, and a clonotype was defined as all T cells that share the same CDR3 nucleotide sequence. In the clone abundance analyses, frequencies in each sample were normalized to that sample's 10,000 most abundant clones. Public T cell clones, averaging fewer than five per sample, were removed before analysis. An abundance difference of at least 32-fold between compartments was the criterion for calling clonotypes tumor-enriched or baseline blood-enriched. A beta-binomial differential abundance model was applied to find clonotypes that expanded or contracted between blood time points. The Baroni-Urbani and Buser coefficient was used to measure tumor-blood repertoire similarity, and groups were compared with two-tailed Wilcoxon tests in R. The immuneACCESS repertoire file appears here via TCRdb, limited to in-frame rearrangements. These files lack a portion of the clones; in checked studies, under half of the deficit traces to unresolved V genes, and the cause of the others is not known. Clonal size and the V and J genes are those of that table, whereas D and trimming came from the DNA. A total of about 150,000 clones appear in this sample, roughly nine tenths of them only once. The biggest ten clones account for 3.5% to 5% of the sample.

According to the study, the label for this sample's time point signals: baseline pretreatment blood. Read against the paper, the sample's treatment or condition label means: 15 Gy SBRT to primary tumor, nephrectomy 4 weeks later. To follow tumor-enriched clonotypes, peripheral blood was collected serially from radiation-treated patients at baseline and again at 2 weeks and 4 weeks after SBRT. Every patient's renal cell carcinoma showed clear cell pathology. Genomic DNA for TCR sequencing was prepared using the QIAamp DNA Blood Mini Kit (Qiagen). Only samples passing all quality control checks were included in the analyses. The specimen was blood, collected from a patient whose treatment included radiotherapy and nephrectomy. This clonotype was obtained from a woman in her seventies with renal cell carcinoma.

The CDR3 region: CASSVLAGVSDTQYF. The DNA sequence is as follows: TGTGCCAGCAGCGTTCTGGCGGGGGTTTCAGATACGCAGTATTTT. The chain couples TRBV9 to TRBJ2-3; 7 bases in the middle match TRBD2. Reading the germline V gene gives CDR1 SGDLS and CDR2 YYNGEE. The CDR3 has 15 amino acids, counting the end cysteine and phenylalanine. Of the read, only the CDR3 DNA is kept; its 45 bases are in frame from base 1. V is cut back by 2 bases and J by 4 bases, with 7 bases in the junction unmatched.